What follows are 22 T cell receptor beta chains derived from one specimen sequenced in a study of cytomegalovirus exposure and HLA in healthy donors. PCR used 60 Vbeta primers and 13 Jbeta primers. Produced via immunoSEQ multiplex PCR; TCRdb's table is partial and in-frame only. The sample includes more than 95,000 clones, over 8% of them seen just once. Sequencing input: PBMCs. These receptors were obtained from a young man in good health and CMV-seronegative.

CDR3 coding DNA: TGTGCCAGCAGCTTAACCGCTTTGGTAGCGGGAAACAATGAGCAGTTCTTC. This codes for CASSLTALVAGNNEQFF. The chain employs TRBV7-3 and TRBJ2-1; 8 bases map to TRBD2. V was pared by 0 bases and J by 5 bases, with 9 bases of the junction left unmatched. CDR1 and CDR2 (germline): SGHTA, FQGTGA. This CDR3 has 17 residues. The full variable domain, in which reference TRBV7-3 and TRBJ2-1 provide the parts outside the CDR3, is GAGVSQTPSNKVTEKGKYVELRCDPISGHTALYWYRQSLGQGPEFLIYFQGTGAADDSGLPNDRFFAVRPEGSVSTLKIQRTERGDSAVYLCASSLTALVAGNNEQFFGPGTRLTVL.

In the case of this clone: The sample holds other DNA sequences that translate to the same CDR3. In nucleotides, the CDR3 is TGTGCCAGCAGCTCCTGGGGGGGCCGGTACAATGAGCAGTTCTTC. This gives the protein CASSSWGGRYNEQFF. This chain uses TRBV5-4 with TRBJ2-1; D is possibly TRBD2 (7 bases). This CDR3 is 15 amino acids long. V was clipped by 3 bases and J by 4 bases, with 14 bases between them. The V gene's germline CDR1 is SGHNT and CDR2 YYREEE (reference sequence).

The table lists this clone with a few counts. V gene TRBV19 combines with J gene TRBJ2-2; TRBD1 matches 7 bases. V shed 7 bases and J 2 bases; nucleotides not matched to a gene: 10. Germline V CDR1 and CDR2: LNHDA, SQIVND (reference sequence). The CDR3 is 16 residues long. CDR3 in DNA: TGTGCCAGTAAACCGGGACAGTGGCAAAACACCGGGGAGCTGTTTTTT. It translates to CASKPGQWQNTGELFF.

The table lists this clone with a few counts. The chain recombines TRBV7-9 with TRBJ1-6; a possible D gene is TRBD1 (5 bases). The CDR3 runs 16 residues. Trimming removed 5 bases at V and 9 bases at J, with 20 bases between. In germline, CDR1 is SEHNR, CDR2 FQNEAQ (reference sequence). Written as DNA, the CDR3 is TGTGCCAGCAGCCCCCGCGGCAGGGTCGGAATTTCACCCCTCCACTTT. It yields the protein CASSPRGRVGISPLHF.

In its sample, this clone was seen a few times. The rearrangement links TRBV18 to TRBJ2-7, with 9 bases matching TRBD2. V shed 3 bases and J 5 bases; nucleotides not matched to a gene: 8. CDR3 length: 15 residues. In germline, CDR1 is KGHSH, CDR2 LQKENI. In DNA, the CDR3 is TGTGCCAGCTCACCTGCCGGGACTAGCAACCACGAGCAGTACTTC. This sequence encodes CASSPAGTSNHEQYF.

A few counts support this clone. The gene calls are TRBV5-1 and TRBJ1-1; D is possibly TRBD1 (6 bases). V was shortened by 0 bases and J by 4 bases, with 16 bases between the two germline ends. From germline, CDR1 is SGHRS and CDR2 YFSETQ. CDR3 length: 16 residues. The CDR3 DNA reads TGCGCCAGCAGCTTGGAGGTAGGGGGTAGAATCACTGAAGCTTTCTTT. Residues: CASSLEVGGRITEAFF.

A note on this clone: Its ends do not fully match the called genes, so a read error is possible. The genes are TRBV5-1 and TRBJ2-6; 8 nucleotides align to TRBD1. This CDR3 is built from 15 residues. Germline V gene lookup returns CDR1 SGHRS and CDR2 YFSETQ. The CDR3 here is CGSTTGGSGANVLTF. Written as DNA, the CDR3 is TGCGGCAGCACTACAGGGGGGTCTGGGGCCAACGTCCTGACTTTC.

This clone was observed a few times. V gene TRBV11-3 combines with J gene TRBJ2-1, with no clear D. Germline V lookup: CDR1 SGHNT, CDR2 YENEEA. V lost 0 bases to trimming and J lost 7 bases, with 13 bases between them. This CDR3 has 15 residues. The CDR3 DNA reads as TGTGCCAGCAGCTTAGATCTAAGCTTCGGGAATGAGCAGTTCTTC. This encodes CASSLDLSFGNEQFF.

This clone was seen more than once but under ten times. This sequence joins TRBV20-1 and TRBJ2-7, with 9 nucleotides matching TRBD1. Germline values: CDR1 DFQATT, CDR2 SNEGSKA (reference sequence). Trimming cost V 7 bases and J 6 bases; bases outside gene matches: 4. The CDR3 has 11 amino acids. CDR3 coding DNA: TGCAGTGTCGGGACAGGGCTCGAGCAGTACTTC. It codes for CSVGTGLEQYF.

The V gene is TRBV10-3, the J gene TRBJ1-1; no reliable D call. The CDR3 contains 13 residues. Looked up from germline, CDR1 is ENHRY and CDR2 is SYGVKD. V gave up 10 bases and J gave up 4 bases, with 16 bases separating them. The DNA for the CDR3 is TGTGCCACCGGCCTGGGAGCGGGCACTGAAGCTTTCTTT. Translating gives CATGLGAGTEAFF.

In its sample, this clone was seen a few times. The J gene is TRBJ2-2, the V gene TRBV1; TRBD2, the table's D call, lacks a check against the DNA. TRBV1 is shown as a pseudogene. The CDR3 consists of 13 residues. The CDR3 DNA sequence: TGCACCTGGGGTCTAGCGGGGTCCGGGGAGCTGTTTTTT. It yields the protein CTWGLAGSGELFF.

This clone showed up just a few times. The chain couples TRBV5-1 to TRBJ1-6; TRBD1 matches 7 bases. This CDR3 has 16 residues. The germline V gene encodes CDR1 SGHRS and CDR2 YFSETQ. The V and J ends lost 3 bases and 9 bases, in that order; junction bases with no gene match: 12. CDR3 sequence reads: CASSWGGRQGVSPLHF. CDR3 nucleotides: TGCGCCAGCAGCTGGGGCGGCCGACAGGGTGTTTCACCCCTCCACTTT.

This clone was seen a handful of times. The rearrangement uses TRBV5-1 and TRBJ1-1, with D possibly being TRBD1 (6 bases). The CDR3 extends over 15 amino acids. V lost 0 bases to trimming and J lost 7 bases, with 16 bases between them. CDR1 and CDR2 from the germline V gene are SGHRS and YFSETQ. CDR3 protein: CASSLVYRGGFEAFF. The CDR3 DNA sequence: TGCGCCAGCAGCTTGGTATATAGGGGGGGATTTGAAGCTTTCTTT.

The chain employs TRBV7-9 and TRBJ2-5; D might be TRBD2 (7 bases). V dropped 5 bases and J dropped 4 bases, with 17 bases sitting between them. The CDR3 loop spans 15 amino acids. In germline, CDR1 is SEHNR, CDR2 FQNEAQ (reference sequence). In nucleotides, the CDR3 is TGTGCCAGCAGCCGTTCTGGGGGGGGCGGAGAGACCCAGTACTTC. Translation gives CASSRSGGGGETQYF.

This clone appeared a few times. This rearrangement joins TRBV4-3 to TRBJ2-7; 11 nucleotides match TRBD1. The CDR3 is 15 residues long. In germline, CDR1 is LGHNA, CDR2 YSLEER. The V segment lost 3 bases and the J segment 2 bases; nucleotides outside the gene matches: 3. Written as DNA, the CDR3 is TGCGCCAGCAGCCAGGGGGACAGGGGGGCCTACGAGCAGTACTTC. Translation gives CASSQGDRGAYEQYF.

This clone has more than one count but fewer than ten. The chain carries TRBV27 and TRBJ1-5, with 10 bases that match TRBD1. Germline V gives CDR1 MNHEY, CDR2 SMNVEV (reference sequence). V shed 5 bases and J 1 base; nucleotides not matched to a gene: 8. The CDR3 has 17 residues. CDR3 in amino acids: CASSRTGGRRSNQPQHF. The CDR3 region has the DNA TGTGCCAGCAGTCGGACAGGGGGGAGAAGAAGCAATCAGCCCCAGCATTTT.

V and J are TRBV5-6 and TRBJ1-1; 9 nucleotides agree with TRBD1. CDR3 length: 16 residues. Germline lookup yields CDR1 SGHDT and CDR2 YYEEEE. The J segment lost 8 bases and the V segment lost 0 bases, leaving 11 bases of the junction unmatched. Here the CDR3 DNA reads TGTGCCAGCAGCTTGGTCCCGGACAGGGGCAATTCCGAAGCTTTCTTT. Translated, it gives CASSLVPDRGNSEAFF.

This chain links TRBV5-1 with TRBJ2-2, with 8 bases matching TRBD2. Germline CDR1 and CDR2: SGHRS and YFSETQ. CDR3 size: 16 residues. Unmatched junction bases numbered 8, after V lost 1 base and J lost 6 bases. CDR3 loop: CASSLRAAGDAGELFF. CDR3 coding DNA: TGCGCCAGCAGCTTGAGAGCAGCGGGAGATGCCGGGGAGCTGTTTTTT.

This clone came up a few times. The chain has TRBV5-5 and TRBJ2-7; D is possibly TRBD1 (6 bases). The germline V gene encodes CDR1 SGHKS and CDR2 YYEKEE (reference sequence). This CDR3 comprises 14 residues. The ends were cut back, 6 bases at V and 5 bases at J, with 18 bases in the middle. CDR3 in DNA: TGTGCCAGCACCCTCCCCCAGGGGCTCGACGAGCAGTACTTC. Translated, it gives CASTLPQGLDEQYF.

This clone was seen a few times. This chain connects TRBV7-2 to TRBJ1-5, with TRBD1 as a possible D gene (6 bases). The CDR3 has 15 amino acids. V lost 5 bases and J 6 bases, leaving 17 bases between the germline ends. CDR1 and CDR2 (germline): SGHTA, FQGNSA. The CDR3 DNA sequence: TGTGCCAGCAGCCTTTCGGGGGGCGTAGGTCAGCCCCAGCATTTT. It codes for CASSLSGGVGQPQHF. The whole variable domain, remainder taken from reference TRBV7-2 and TRBJ1-5, is GAGVSQSPSNKVTEKGKDVELRCDPISGHTALYWYRQSLGQGLEFLIYFQGNSAPDKSGLPSDRFSAERTGGSVSTLTIQRTQQEDSAVYLCASSLSGGVGQPQHFGDGTRLSIL.

This clone was seen a handful of times. The V call is TRBV11-3, the J call TRBJ2-7; D gene ambiguous. Trimming took 4 bases from V and 4 from J, leaving 5 bases between them. The CDR3 has 11 residues. The germline CDR1 and CDR2 sequences are SGHNT and YENEEA. This chain's CDR3 is CASSSTYEQYF. In DNA form, the CDR3 reads TGTGCCAGCAGCTCCACTTACGAGCAGTACTTC.

The rearrangement links TRBV7-6 to TRBJ1-1, with 7 bases identical to TRBD1. The germline V gene encodes CDR1 SGHVS and CDR2 FNYEAQ. V gave up 4 bases and J gave up 2 bases; unmatched junction bases: 4. The CDR3 spans 14 residues. CDR3 in amino acids: CASSSGGVNTEAFF. In DNA, the CDR3 is TGTGCCAGCAGCTCAGGGGGAGTAAACACTGAAGCTTTCTTT.